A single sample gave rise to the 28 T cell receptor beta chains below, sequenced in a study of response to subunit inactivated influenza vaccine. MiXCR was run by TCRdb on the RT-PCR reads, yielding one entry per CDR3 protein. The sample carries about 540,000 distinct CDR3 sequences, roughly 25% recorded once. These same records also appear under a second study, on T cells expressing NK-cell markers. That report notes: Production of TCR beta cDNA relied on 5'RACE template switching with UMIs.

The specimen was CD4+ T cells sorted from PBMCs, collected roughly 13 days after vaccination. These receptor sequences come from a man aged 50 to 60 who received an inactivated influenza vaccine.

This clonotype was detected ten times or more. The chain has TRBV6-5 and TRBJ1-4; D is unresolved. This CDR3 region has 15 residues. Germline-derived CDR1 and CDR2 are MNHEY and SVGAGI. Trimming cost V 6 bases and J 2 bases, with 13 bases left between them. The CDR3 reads CASSLSPGTNEKLFF. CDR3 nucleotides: TGTGCCAGCAGCCTATCCCCCGGGACTAATGAAAAACTGTTTTTT.

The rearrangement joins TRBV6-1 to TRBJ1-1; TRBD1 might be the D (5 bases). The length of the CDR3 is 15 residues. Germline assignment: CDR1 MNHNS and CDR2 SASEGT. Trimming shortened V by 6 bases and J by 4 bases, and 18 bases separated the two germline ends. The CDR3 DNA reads TGTGCCAGCAGACCCCAGGGAGGAGGGCCCACTGAAGCTTTCTTT. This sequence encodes CASRPQGGGPTEAFF.

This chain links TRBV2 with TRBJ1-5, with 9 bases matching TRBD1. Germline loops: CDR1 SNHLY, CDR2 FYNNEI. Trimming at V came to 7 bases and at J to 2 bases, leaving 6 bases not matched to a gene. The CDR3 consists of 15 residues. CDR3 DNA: TGTGCCAGCAAGACACAGGGGGCAGGCAATCAGCCCCAGCATTTT. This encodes CASKTQGAGNQPQHF.

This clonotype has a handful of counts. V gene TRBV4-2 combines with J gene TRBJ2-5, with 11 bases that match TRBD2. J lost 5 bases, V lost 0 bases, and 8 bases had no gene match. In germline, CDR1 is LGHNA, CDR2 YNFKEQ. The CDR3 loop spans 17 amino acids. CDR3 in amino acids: CASSQELAGGSWETQYF. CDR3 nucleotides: TGTGCCAGCAGCCAAGAGTTAGCGGGGGGGTCCTGGGAGACCCAGTACTTC.

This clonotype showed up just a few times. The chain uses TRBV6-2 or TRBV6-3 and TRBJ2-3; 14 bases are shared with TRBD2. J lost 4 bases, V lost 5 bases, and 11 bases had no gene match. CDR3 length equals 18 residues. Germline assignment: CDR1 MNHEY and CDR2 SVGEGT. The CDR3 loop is CASSTLRLAGGPPDTQYF. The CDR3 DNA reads TGTGCCAGCAGTACCCTACGACTAGCGGGGGGGCCGCCAGATACGCAGTATTTT.

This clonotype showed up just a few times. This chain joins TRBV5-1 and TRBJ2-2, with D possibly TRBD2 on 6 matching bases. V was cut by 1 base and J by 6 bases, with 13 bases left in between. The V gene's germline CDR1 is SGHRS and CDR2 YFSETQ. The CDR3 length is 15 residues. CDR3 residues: CASSLKRLEAGELFF. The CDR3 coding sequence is TGCGCCAGCAGCTTGAAAAGACTAGAAGCCGGGGAGCTGTTTTTT.

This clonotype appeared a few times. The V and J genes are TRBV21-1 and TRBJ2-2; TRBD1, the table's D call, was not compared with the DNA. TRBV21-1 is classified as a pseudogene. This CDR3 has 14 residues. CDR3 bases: TGTGCCAGCAGATCCTCCAGGGTCACCGGGGAGCTGTTTTTT. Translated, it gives CASRSSRVTGELFF.

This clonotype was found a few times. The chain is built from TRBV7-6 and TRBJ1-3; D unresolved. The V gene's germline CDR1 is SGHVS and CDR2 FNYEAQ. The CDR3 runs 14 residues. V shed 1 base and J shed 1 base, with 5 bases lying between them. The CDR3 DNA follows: TGTGCCAGCAGCTTAGAAGGGTCTGGAAACACCATATATTTT. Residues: CASSLEGSGNTIYF.

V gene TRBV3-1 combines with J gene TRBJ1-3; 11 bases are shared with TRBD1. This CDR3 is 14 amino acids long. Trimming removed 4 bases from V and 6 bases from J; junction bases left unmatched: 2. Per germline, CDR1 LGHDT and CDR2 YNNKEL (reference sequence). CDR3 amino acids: CASSRGQGANTIYF. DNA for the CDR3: TGTGCCAGCAGCCGAGGACAGGGGGCAAACACCATATATTTT.

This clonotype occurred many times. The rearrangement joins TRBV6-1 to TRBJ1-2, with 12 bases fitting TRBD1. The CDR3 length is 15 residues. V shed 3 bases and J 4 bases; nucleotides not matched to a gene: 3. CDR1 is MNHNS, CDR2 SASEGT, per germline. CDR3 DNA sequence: TGTGCCAGCAGTGAGGGACAGGGGGCCGGCTATGGCTACACCTTC. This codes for CASSEGQGAGYGYTF.

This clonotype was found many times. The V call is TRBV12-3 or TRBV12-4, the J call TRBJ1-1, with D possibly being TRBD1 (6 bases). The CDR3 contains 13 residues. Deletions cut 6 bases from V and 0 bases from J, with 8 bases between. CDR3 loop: CASSGQMNTEAFF. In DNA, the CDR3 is TGTGCCAGCAGCGGACAGATGAACACTGAAGCTTTCTTT.

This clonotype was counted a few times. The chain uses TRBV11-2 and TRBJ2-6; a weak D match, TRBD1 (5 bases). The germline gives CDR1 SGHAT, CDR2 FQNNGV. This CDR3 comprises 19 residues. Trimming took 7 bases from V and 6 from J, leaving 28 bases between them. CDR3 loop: CASTPGIGLLWVEANVLTF. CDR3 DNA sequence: TGTGCCAGCACCCCAGGGATAGGCCTACTCTGGGTTGAGGCCAACGTCCTGACTTTC.

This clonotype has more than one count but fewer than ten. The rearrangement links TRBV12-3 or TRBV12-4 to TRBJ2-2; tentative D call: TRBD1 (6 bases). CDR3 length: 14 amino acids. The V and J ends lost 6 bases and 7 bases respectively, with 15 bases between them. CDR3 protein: CASSLSRGIGELFF. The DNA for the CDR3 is TGTGCCAGCAGCCTCAGCAGGGGAATCGGGGAGCTGTTTTTT.

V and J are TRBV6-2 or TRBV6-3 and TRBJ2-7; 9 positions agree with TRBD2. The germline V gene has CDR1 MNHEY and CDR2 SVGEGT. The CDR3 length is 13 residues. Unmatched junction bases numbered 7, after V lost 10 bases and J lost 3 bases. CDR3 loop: CATRREGLYEQYF. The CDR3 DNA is TGTGCCACGCGGCGGGAGGGCCTCTACGAGCAGTACTTC.

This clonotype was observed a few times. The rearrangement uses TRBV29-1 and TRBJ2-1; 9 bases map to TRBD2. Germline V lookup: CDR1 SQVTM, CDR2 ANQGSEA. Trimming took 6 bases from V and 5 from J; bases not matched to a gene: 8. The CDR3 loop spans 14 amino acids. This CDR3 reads CSVRAGGLNNEQFF. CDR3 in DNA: TGCAGCGTCCGAGCGGGGGGATTAAACAATGAGCAGTTCTTC.

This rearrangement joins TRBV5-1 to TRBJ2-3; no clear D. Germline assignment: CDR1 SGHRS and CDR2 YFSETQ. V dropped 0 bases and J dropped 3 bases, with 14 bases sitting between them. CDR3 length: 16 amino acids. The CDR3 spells CASSLEGYRRTDTQYF. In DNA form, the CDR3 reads TGCGCCAGCAGCTTGGAAGGATACCGTAGGACAGATACGCAGTATTTT.

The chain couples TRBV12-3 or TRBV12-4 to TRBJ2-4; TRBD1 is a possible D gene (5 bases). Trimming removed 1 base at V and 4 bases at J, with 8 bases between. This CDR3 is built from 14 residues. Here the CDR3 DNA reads TGTGCCAGCAGTTTAGGACAGAATAAAAACATTCAGTACTTC. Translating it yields CASSLGQNKNIQYF.

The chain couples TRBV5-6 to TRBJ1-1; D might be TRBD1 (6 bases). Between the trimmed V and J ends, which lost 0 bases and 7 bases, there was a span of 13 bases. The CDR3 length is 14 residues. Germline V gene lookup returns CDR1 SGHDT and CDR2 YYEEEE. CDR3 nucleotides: TGTGCCAGCAGCTTGGTTGGGGGGCGCGGTGAAGCTTTCTTT. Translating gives CASSLVGGRGEAFF. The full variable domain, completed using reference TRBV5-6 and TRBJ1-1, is DAGVTQSPTHLIKTRGQQVTLRCSPKSGHDTVSWYQQALGQGPQFIFQYYEEEERQRGNFPDRFSGHQFPNYSSELNVNALLLGDSALYLCASSLVGGRGEAFFGQGTRLTVV.

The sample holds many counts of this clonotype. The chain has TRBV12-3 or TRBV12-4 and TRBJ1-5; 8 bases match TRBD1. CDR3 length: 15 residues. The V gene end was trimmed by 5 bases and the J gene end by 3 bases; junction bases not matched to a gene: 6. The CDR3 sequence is CASSPRQGINQPQHF. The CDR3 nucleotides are TGTGCCAGCAGTCCCCGACAGGGGATCAATCAGCCCCAGCATTTT.

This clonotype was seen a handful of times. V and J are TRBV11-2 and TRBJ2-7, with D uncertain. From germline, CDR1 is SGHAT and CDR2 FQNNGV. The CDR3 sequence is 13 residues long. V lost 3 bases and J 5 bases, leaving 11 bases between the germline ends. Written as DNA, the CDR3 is TGTGCCAGCAGCTTGTCCCGGTTGAACGAGCAGTACTTC. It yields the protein CASSLSRLNEQYF. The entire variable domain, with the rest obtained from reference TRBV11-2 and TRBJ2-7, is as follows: EAGVAQSPRYKIIEKRQSVAFWCNPISGHATLYWYQQILGQGPKLLIQFQNNGVVDDSQLPKDRFSAERLKGVDSTLKIQPAKLEDSAVYLCASSLSRLNEQYFGPGTRLTVT.

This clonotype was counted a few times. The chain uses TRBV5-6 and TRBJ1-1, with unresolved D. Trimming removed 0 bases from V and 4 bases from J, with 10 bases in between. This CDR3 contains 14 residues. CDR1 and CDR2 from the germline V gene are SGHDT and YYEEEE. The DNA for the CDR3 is TGTGCCAGCAGCTTGGTGTGGCGAGGCACTGAAGCTTTCTTT. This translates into CASSLVWRGTEAFF.

CDR3 DNA sequence: TGTGCCAGCACCCCACCCTCGAATCAGCCCCAGCATTTT. It is translated as CASTPPSNQPQHF. The chain couples TRBV28 to TRBJ1-5; unclear D gene. V was clipped by 7 bases and J by 4 bases, with 11 bases between them. Germline-derived CDR1 and CDR2 are MDHEN and SYDVKM. The CDR3 totals 13 residues.

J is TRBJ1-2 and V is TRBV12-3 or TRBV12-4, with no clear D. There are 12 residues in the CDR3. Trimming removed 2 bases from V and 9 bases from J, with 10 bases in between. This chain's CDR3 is CASSLLSPSYTF. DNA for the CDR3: TGTGCCAGCAGTTTATTATCTCCGAGCTACACCTTC.

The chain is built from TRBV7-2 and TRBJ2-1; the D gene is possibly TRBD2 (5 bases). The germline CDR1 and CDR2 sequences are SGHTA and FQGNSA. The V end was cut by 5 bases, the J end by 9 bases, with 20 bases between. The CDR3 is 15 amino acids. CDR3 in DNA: TGTGCCAGCAGCCAAGGATTAGCCGAAGCGGCTGAGCAGTTCTTC. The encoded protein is CASSQGLAEAAEQFF.

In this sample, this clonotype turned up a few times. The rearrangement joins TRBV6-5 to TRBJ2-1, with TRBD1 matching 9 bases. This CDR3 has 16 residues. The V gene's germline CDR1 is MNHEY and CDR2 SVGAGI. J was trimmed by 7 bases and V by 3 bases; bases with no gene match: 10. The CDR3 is CASSYGPQQGANEQFF. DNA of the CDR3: TGTGCCAGCAGTTATGGTCCCCAACAGGGGGCGAATGAGCAGTTCTTC.

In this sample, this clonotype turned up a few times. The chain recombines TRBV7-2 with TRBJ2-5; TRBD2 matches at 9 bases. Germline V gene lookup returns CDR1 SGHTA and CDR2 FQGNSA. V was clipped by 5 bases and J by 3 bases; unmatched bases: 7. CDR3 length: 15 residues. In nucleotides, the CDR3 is TGTGCCAGCAGCCTTACTAGCGGGTTTAAAGAGACCCAGTACTTC. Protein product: CASSLTSGFKETQYF. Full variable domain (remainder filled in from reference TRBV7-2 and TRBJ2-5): GAGVSQSPSNKVTEKGKDVELRCDPISGHTALYWYRQSLGQGLEFLIYFQGNSAPDKSGLPSDRFSAERTGGSVSTLTIQRTQQEDSAVYLCASSLTSGFKETQYFGPGTRLLVL.

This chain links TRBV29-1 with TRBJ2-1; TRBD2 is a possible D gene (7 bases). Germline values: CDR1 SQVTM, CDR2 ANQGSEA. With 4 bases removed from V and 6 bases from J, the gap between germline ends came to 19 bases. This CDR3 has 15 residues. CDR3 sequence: CSVGGLGGASNEQFF. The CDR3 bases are TGCAGCGTTGGGGGATTAGGGGGGGCCAGCAATGAGCAGTTCTTC.

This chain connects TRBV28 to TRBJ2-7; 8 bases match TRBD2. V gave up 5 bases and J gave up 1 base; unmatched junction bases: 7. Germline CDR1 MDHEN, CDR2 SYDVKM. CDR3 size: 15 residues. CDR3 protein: CASSESGRGSYEQYF. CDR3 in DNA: TGTGCCAGCAGTGAAAGCGGGAGAGGGTCCTACGAGCAGTACTTC.